This T cell receptor beta chain was identified in a study of cytomegalovirus exposure and HLA in healthy donors. On the study more broadly: Ancestry clustering placed 70% to 90% of several hundred genotyped donors in the Caucasian-associated cluster.

Overall study results and limits: Later analysis associated a missense DCLRE1C variant with TCR beta V- and J-gene trimming.

Germline CDR1 SGDLS, CDR2 YYNGEE. The CDR3 contains 19 residues. J was trimmed by 1 base and V by 3 bases; bases with no gene match: 7. The PCR was carried out with 60 Vbeta primers and 13 Jbeta primers. TCRdb's table, derived via immunoSEQ multiplex PCR, lists solely in-frame clones and lacks some. Among about 150,000 clones listed, 60% to 85% were seen once. This clone was detected a few times. Its antigen is as yet unknown. This sequence was found in a woman in her 40s in good health and CMV-seropositive. The chain recombines TRBV9 with TRBJ2-2; 15 nucleotides align to TRBD2. Sequencing was carried out using PBMCs. CDR3 residues: CASSATRTSGGENTGELFF. CDR3 bases: TGTGCCAGCAGCGCCACTCGGACTAGCGGGGGGGAGAACACCGGGGAGCTGTTTTTT.